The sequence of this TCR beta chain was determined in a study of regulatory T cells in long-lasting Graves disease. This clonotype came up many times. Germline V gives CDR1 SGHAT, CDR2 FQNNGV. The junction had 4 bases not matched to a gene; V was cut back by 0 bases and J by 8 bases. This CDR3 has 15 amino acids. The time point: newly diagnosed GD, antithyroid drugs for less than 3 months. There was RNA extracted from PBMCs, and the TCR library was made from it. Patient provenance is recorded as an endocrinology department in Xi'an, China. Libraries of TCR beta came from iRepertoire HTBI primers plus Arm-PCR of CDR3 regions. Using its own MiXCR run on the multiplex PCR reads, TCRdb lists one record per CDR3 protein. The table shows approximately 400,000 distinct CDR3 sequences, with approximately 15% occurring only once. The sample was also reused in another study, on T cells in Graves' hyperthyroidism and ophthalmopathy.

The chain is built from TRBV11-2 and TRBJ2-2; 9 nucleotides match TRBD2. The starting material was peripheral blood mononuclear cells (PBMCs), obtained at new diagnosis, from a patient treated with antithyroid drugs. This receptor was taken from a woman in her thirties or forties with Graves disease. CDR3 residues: CASSLDLAGDGELFF. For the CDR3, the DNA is TGTGCCAGCAGCTTAGATTTAGCGGGAGATGGGGAGCTGTTTTTT.